This is a list of T cell receptor beta chains from one sample in a study of technical replicates of blood from a few donors. Assay: immunoSEQ multiplex PCR; the TCRdb copy retains only in-frame clones and omits some. The profile covers about 44,000 clones, with almost 97% appearing a single time and around 0.38% taken by the ten largest. Material for sequencing was T cells isolated from PBMCs. These receptors were taken from a human donor in good health. CDR3s include the opening cysteine and the closing phenylalanine or tryptophan. D genes are given only for firm matches. Clone size is not always given. Where it is, it says once, few, many or a class for expanded clones.

d_call	clone_size	v_call	j_call	cdr3_nt	cdr3_aa
NA	NA	TRBV19	TRBJ2-6	TGTGCCAGTTGGACAGCTGGGGCCAACGTCCTGACTTTC	CASWTAGANVLTF
TRBD1	NA	TRBV6-5	TRBJ2-1	TGTGCCAGCAGTTACGACAGGGCATATGAGCAGTTCTTC	CASSYDRAYEQFF
TRBD1	NA	TRBV28	TRBJ2-3	TGTGCCAGCAGTTTTGTAAGACAGGGACGCACAGATACGCAGTATTTT	CASSFVRQGRTDTQYF
NA	NA	TRBV30	TRBJ2-1	TGTGCCTGGAGTGTTGGGCAGGGGCTAAATGAGCAGTTCTTC	CAWSVGQGLNEQFF
NA	NA	TRBV9	TRBJ2-1	TGTGCCAGCAGCGTAGGGAGGGGAAATCTTAATGAGCAGTTCTTC	CASSVGRGNLNEQFF
NA	NA	TRBV4-1	TRBJ1-1	TGCGCCAGCAGCTCTGGGTGGGCAGTAAGCACTGAAGCTTTCTTT	CASSSGWAVSTEAFF
NA	NA	TRBV20-1	TRBJ1-1	TGCAGTGCAACGGAGTTCACTGAAGCTTTCTTT	CSATEFTEAFF
NA	NA	TRBV10-3	TRBJ2-1	TGTGCCATCAGTGAGCACGGAGGGGGACTAAACAATGAGCAGTTCTTC	CAISEHGGGLNNEQFF
NA	once	TRBV21-1	TRBJ2-3	TGTGCCAGCATCTCAGGGGTCAGGAGGCCGGGGAGTACTAGCACAGATACGCAGTATTTT	CASISGVRRPGSTSTDTQYF
TRBD1	NA	TRBV29-1	TRBJ2-3	TGCAGCGTTGCCGACAGGGGAACAGATACGCAGTATTTT	CSVADRGTDTQYF
TRBD2	NA	TRBV6-5	TRBJ2-7	TGTGCCAGCAGTACGGGAGGGAGTCGGGAGTACTTC	CASSTGGSREYF
NA	NA	TRBV21-1	TRBJ2-5	TGTGCCAGCAGCCCTAGCGGACAAGAGACCCAGTACTTC	CASSPSGQETQYF
NA	NA	TRBV29-1	TRBJ2-7	TGCAGCGTTACCGTAATTGAGGATTCCTACGAGCAGTACTTC	CSVTVIEDSYEQYF
TRBD2	NA	TRBV5-1	TRBJ2-1	TGCGCCAGCAGCTTCGGGACTAGCATTTCTATGATCTACAATGAGCAGTTCTTC	CASSFGTSISMIYNEQFF
NA	NA	TRBV19	TRBJ1-2	TGTGCCATCGAGGCCTTTGGCGGCTACACCTTC	CAIEAFGGYTF
NA	NA	TRBV6-7	TRBJ2-3	TGTGCCGGCGGTGGTTTTTTATCAGATACGCAGTATTTT	CAGGGFLSDTQYF
TRBD1	NA	TRBV4-2	TRBJ1-1	TGTGCCAGCAGCCAGATGCAGGGGGTGAACACTGAAGCTTTCTTT	CASSQMQGVNTEAFF
NA	NA	TRBV29-1	TRBJ1-2	TGCAGCGTTGAAGGGGGGCAGTCCTATGGCTACACCTTC	CSVEGGQSYGYTF
NA	NA	TRBV4-1	TRBJ2-7	TGCGCCAGCAGCCAAGTCGGGACACTCTACGAGCAGTACTTC	CASSQVGTLYEQYF
TRBD1	NA	TRBV9	TRBJ1-5	TGTGCCAGCAGCATAACAGGGGACTGGGGTCAGCCCCAGCATTTT	CASSITGDWGQPQHF
NA	NA	TRBV6-4	TRBJ1-1	TGTGCCAGCAGTAGCAGGGGTATGCACACTGAAGCTTTCTTT	CASSSRGMHTEAFF
TRBD2	NA	TRBV7-9	TRBJ2-5	TGTGCCAGCAGCCCGACTAGCGGCAAGACCCAGTACTTC	CASSPTSGKTQYF
NA	NA	TRBV6-6	TRBJ2-7	TGTGCCAGCAGTTACTCGTCCAGGGGAGACTACGAGCAGTACTTC	CASSYSSRGDYEQYF
TRBD1	NA	TRBV13	TRBJ2-3	TGTGCCAGCAGCTATAAACAGGGGAGCACAGATACGCAGTATTTT	CASSYKQGSTDTQYF
NA	NA	TRBV4-2	TRBJ2-1	TGTGCCAGCAGCCAAGATTATTTCTACGAATTGAGCTCCTACAATGAGCAGTTCTTC	CASSQDYFYELSSYNEQFF
TRBD1	NA	TRBV7-9	TRBJ1-1	TGTGCCAGCAGCCCGGGACAGCGGCACACTGAAGCTTTCTTT	CASSPGQRHTEAFF
NA	NA	TRBV7-9	TRBJ1-5	TGTGCCAGCAGCTTAAGCGGGGCGAGCAATCAGCCCCAGCATTTT	CASSLSGASNQPQHF
NA	NA	TRBV10-3	TRBJ1-2	TGTGCCATCAGTGAGTCGACTATCTACACCTTC	CAISESTIYTF
NA	once	TRBV5-4	TRBJ1-1	TGTGCCAGCAGCTTAGCAACAGGGCCCACTGAAGCTTTCTTT	CASSLATGPTEAFF
NA	NA	TRBV7-3	TRBJ1-1	TGTGCCAGCAGCTCTTTAGGGGGGGGCACTGAAGCTTTCTTT	CASSSLGGGTEAFF
TRBD1	NA	TRBV6-5	TRBJ1-2	TGTGCCAGCAGGACAGGGGGGGGTGGCTACACCTTC	CASRTGGGGYTF
TRBD2	NA	TRBV5-1	TRBJ2-7	TGCGCCAGCAGCTTGGAGGGAGGGCCTTCCTACGAGCAGTACTTC	CASSLEGGPSYEQYF
TRBD1	NA	TRBV9	TRBJ1-4	TGTGCCAGCACCGGGACAGCTGATGAAAAACTGTTTTTT	CASTGTADEKLFF
TRBD2	NA	TRBV15	TRBJ2-7	TGTGCCACCAGCAGAGAGGTAGCTAGCGGGAGGGCCGCCGTCTACGAGCAGTACTTC	CATSREVASGRAAVYEQYF
NA	NA	TRBV13	TRBJ1-1	TGTGCCAGCAGCTTTACGCGGAACACTGAAGCTTTCTTT	CASSFTRNTEAFF
NA	NA	TRBV6-1	TRBJ2-2	TGTGCCAGCAGGCAACAGGGATCTAGGGAGCTGTTTTTT	CASRQQGSRELFF
NA	NA	TRBV2	TRBJ2-5	TGTGCCAGCAGTACCTACGGGGTATTAACTGAGACCCAGTACTTC	CASSTYGVLTETQYF
NA	once	TRBV5-1	TRBJ1-1	TGCGCCAGCACCCCGGGGTTGGCGAACACTGAAGCTTTCTTT	CASTPGLANTEAFF
NA	NA	TRBV5-4	TRBJ2-5	TGTGCCAGCAGCTTAACAGGATATCAAGAGACCCAGTACTTC	CASSLTGYQETQYF
TRBD2	NA	TRBV2	TRBJ2-3	TGTGCCAGCAGTGAAGATATAGCGGGCGCAGGGGATACGCAGTATTTT	CASSEDIAGAGDTQYF
NA	NA	TRBV27	TRBJ1-1	TGTGCCAGCAGTCCACTCGGGAGTGAAGCTTTCTTT	CASSPLGSEAFF
NA	once	TRBV5-6	TRBJ2-7	TGTGCCAGCAGCGTCTCAGCCTACGAGCAGTACTTC	CASSVSAYEQYF
TRBD2	NA	TRBV9	TRBJ2-7	TGTGCCAGCAGCGTAGGGGAAACGGGAGGGCCTTTCGAGCAGTACTTC	CASSVGETGGPFEQYF
TRBD2	NA	TRBV6-5	TRBJ2-7	TGTGCCAGCAGTGGGGGACTAGCGGGCTACGAGCAGTACTTC	CASSGGLAGYEQYF
TRBD2	NA	TRBV2	TRBJ2-7	TGTGCCAGCTTCGGTCTAGCGGGAGACGAGCAGTACTTC	CASFGLAGDEQYF
TRBD2	NA	TRBV30	TRBJ2-7	TGTGCCTGGACTAGCGGGAGGGCCTACGAGCAGTACTTC	CAWTSGRAYEQYF
TRBD1	NA	TRBV28	TRBJ2-7	TGTGCCAGCAGTCCCCCCGGGACAGTCCGCCTTTACGAGCAGTACTTC	CASSPPGTVRLYEQYF
NA	once	TRBV6-6	TRBJ2-7	TGTGCCAGCAGTTACTCGACTCCCACCTACGAGCAGTACTTC	CASSYSTPTYEQYF
NA	NA	TRBV25-1	TRBJ2-3	TGTGCCAGCAGTGAATCAGGGAGCACAGATACGCAGTATTTT	CASSESGSTDTQYF
NA	NA	TRBV28	TRBJ1-5	TGTGCCAGCAGTTTATTAGGGCAGGGCTGGGGTCAGCCCCAGCATTTT	CASSLLGQGWGQPQHF
NA	once	TRBV7-9	TRBJ1-2	TGTGCCAGCAGCTTCCGAGACTATGGCTACACCTTC	CASSFRDYGYTF
TRBD2	NA	TRBV7-9	TRBJ2-5	TGTGCCAGCAGCTGGACTAGCGGGGAGATCGCAGAGACCCAGTACTTC	CASSWTSGEIAETQYF
NA	NA	TRBV4-1	TRBJ2-7	TGCGCCAGCAGCCAAGACCACAGATACGAGCAGTACTTC	CASSQDHRYEQYF